This TCR beta chain was sequenced for a study of cytomegalovirus exposure and HLA in healthy donors. The CDR3 is made up of 12 amino acids. The V and J ends lost 5 bases and 9 bases, in that order; junction bases with no gene match: 5. The germline V gene has CDR1 SEHNR and CDR2 FQNEAQ (reference sequence). Researchers ran the PCR with 60 Vbeta and 13 Jbeta primers. Data came from immunoSEQ multiplex PCR; TCRdb stores just in-frame clones and leaves some out. The table shows under 200,000 clones, with roughly 80% occurring only once. This receptor was identified in a woman aged 40 to 50 in good health and CMV-seronegative. The sample consisted of PBMCs. J is TRBJ2-3 and V is TRBV7-9; TRBD2 matches at 7 bases. CDR3 protein: CASSNSGGTQYF. The DNA for the CDR3 is TGTGCCAGCAGCAATTCCGGGGGGACGCAGTATTTT.